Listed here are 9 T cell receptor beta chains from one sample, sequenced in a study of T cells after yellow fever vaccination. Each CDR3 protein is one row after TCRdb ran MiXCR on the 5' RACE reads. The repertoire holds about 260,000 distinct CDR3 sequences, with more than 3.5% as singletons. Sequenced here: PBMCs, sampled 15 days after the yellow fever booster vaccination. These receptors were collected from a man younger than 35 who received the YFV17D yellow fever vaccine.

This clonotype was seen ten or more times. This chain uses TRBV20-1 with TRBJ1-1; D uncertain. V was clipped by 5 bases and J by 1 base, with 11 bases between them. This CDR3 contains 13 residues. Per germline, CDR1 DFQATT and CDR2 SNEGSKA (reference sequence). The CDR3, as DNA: TGCAGTGCTCGGCGGGATGCGAACACTGAAGCTTTCTTT. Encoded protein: CSARRDANTEAFF.

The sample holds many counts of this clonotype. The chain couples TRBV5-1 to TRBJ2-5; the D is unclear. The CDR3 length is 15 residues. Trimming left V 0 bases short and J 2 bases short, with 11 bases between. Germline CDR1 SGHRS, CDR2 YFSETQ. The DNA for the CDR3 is TGCGCCAGCAGCTTGGCCACCGCAGAGCAAGAGACCCAGTACTTC. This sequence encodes CASSLATAEQETQYF.

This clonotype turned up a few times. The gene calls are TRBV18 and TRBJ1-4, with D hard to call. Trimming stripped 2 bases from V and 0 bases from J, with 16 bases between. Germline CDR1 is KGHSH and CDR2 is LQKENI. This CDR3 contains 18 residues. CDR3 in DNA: TGTGCCAGCTCACCAATGGGCGGACCAATCGCAACTAATGAAAAACTGTTTTTT. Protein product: CASSPMGGPIATNEKLFF.

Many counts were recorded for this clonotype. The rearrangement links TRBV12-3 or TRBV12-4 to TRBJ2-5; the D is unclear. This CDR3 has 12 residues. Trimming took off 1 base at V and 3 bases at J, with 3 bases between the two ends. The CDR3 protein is CASSLDEETQYF. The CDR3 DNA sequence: TGTGCCAGCAGTTTAGATGAAGAGACCCAGTACTTC.

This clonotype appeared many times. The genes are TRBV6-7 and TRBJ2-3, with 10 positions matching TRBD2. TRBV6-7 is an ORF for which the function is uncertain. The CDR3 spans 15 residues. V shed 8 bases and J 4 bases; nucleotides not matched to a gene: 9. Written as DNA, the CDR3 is TGTGCCAGCGTGTCCAGCGGGGGGGCCCCAGATACGCAGTATTTT. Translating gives CASVSSGGAPDTQYF.

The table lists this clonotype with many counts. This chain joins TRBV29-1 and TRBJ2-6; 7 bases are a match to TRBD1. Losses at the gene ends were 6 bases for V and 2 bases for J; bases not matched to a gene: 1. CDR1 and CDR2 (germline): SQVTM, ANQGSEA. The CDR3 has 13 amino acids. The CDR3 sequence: CSVDRAGANVLTF. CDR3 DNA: TGCAGCGTCGACAGGGCTGGGGCCAACGTCCTGACTTTC.

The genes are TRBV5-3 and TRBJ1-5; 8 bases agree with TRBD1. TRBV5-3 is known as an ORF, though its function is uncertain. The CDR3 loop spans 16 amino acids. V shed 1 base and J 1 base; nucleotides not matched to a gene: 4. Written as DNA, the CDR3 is TGTGCCAGAAGCTTGCTCGACAGGGGAAGCAATCAGCCCCAGCATTTT. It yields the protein CARSLLDRGSNQPQHF.

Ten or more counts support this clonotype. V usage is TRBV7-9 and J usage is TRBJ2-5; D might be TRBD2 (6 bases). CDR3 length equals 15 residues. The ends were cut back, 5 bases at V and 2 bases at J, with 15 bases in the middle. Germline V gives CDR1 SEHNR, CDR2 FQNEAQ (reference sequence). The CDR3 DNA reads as TGTGCCAGCAGCCCTGTCGGGAGCATACAAGAGACCCAGTACTTC. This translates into CASSPVGSIQETQYF.

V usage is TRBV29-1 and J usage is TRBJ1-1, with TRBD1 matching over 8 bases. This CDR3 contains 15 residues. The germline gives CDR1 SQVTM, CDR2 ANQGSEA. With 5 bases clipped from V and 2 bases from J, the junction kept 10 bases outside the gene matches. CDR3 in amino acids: CSVRGRTGINTEAFF. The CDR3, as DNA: TGCAGCGTTAGGGGAAGGACAGGGATTAACACTGAAGCTTTCTTT.